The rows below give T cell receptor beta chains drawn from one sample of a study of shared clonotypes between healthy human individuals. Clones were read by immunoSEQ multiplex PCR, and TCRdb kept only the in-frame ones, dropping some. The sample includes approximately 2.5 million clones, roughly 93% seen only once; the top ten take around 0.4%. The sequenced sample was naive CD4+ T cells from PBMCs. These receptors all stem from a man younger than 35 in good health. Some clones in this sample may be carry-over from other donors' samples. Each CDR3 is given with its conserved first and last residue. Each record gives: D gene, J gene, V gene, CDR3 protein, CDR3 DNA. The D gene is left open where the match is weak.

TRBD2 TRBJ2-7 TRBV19 CASTRTGTSGSPLYF TGTGCCAGTACCAGGACGGGGACTAGCGGTTCCCCCCTTTACTTC
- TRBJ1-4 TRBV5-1 CASSAGQPNEKLFF TGCGCCAGCAGCGCAGGACAGCCGAATGAAAAACTGTTTTTT
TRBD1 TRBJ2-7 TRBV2 CASTGQGKPYEQYF TGTGCCAGCACCGGACAGGGTAAACCCTACGAGCAGTACTTC
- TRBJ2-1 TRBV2 CASSEGSQFF TGTGCCAGCAGTGAAGGTTCTCAGTTCTTC
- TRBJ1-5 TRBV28 CASLGGGSNQPQHF TGTGCCTCCCTTGGGGGGGGAAGCAATCAGCCCCAGCATTTT
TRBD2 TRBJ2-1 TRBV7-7 CASSLELAGSSYNEQFF TGTGCCAGCAGCTTAGAACTAGCGGGAAGCTCCTACAATGAGCAGTTCTTC
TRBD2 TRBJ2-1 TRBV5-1 CASRFLAGSSYNEQFF TGCGCCAGCAGATTCCTAGCGGGAAGCTCCTACAATGAGCAGTTCTTC
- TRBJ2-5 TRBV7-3 CASSFQGGPGETQYF TGTGCCAGCAGCTTCCAAGGAGGACCGGGGGAGACCCAGTACTTC
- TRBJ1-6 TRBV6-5 CASSYWKGSPLHF TGTGCCAGCAGTTACTGGAAGGGGTCACCCCTCCACTTT
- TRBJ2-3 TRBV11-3 CASSLDPSTDTQYF TGTGCCAGCAGCTTAGATCCCAGCACAGATACGCAGTATTTT
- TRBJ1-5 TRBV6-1 CASSEVPGVGNQPQHF TGTGCCAGCAGTGAAGTCCCAGGGGTTGGGAATCAGCCCCAGCATTTT
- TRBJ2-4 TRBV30 CAWSVEGGDIQYF TGTGCCTGGAGTGTTGAAGGGGGTGACATTCAGTACTTC
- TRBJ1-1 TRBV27 CASSFIYNTEAFF TGTGCCAGCAGTTTTATATACAACACTGAAGCTTTCTTT
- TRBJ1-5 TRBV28 CASSLGQGYQPQHF TGTGCCAGCAGTTTAGGCCAGGGGTATCAGCCCCAGCATTTT
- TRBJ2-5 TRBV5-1 CASSPGGARETQYF TGCGCCAGCAGCCCTGGAGGGGCGCGGGAGACCCAGTACTTC
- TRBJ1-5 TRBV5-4 CASSLVGNQPQHF TGTGCCAGCAGCTTAGTGGGAAATCAGCCCCAGCATTTT
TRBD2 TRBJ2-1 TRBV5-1 CASMSGTSLYNEQFF TGCGCCAGCATGTCAGGGACTAGCTTATACAATGAGCAGTTCTTC